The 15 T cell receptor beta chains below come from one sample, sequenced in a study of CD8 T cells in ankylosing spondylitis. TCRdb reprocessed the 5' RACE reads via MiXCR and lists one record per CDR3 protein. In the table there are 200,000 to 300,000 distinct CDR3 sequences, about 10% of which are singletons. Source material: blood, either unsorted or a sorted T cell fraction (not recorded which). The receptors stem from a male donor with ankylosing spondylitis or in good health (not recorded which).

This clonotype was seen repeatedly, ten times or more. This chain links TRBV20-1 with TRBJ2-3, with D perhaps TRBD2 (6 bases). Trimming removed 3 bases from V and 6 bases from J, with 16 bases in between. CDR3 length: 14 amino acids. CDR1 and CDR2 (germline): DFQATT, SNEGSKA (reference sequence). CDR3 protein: CSASAGLGVDTQYF. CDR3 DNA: TGCAGTGCTAGCGCGGGACTTGGGGTTGATACGCAGTATTTT.

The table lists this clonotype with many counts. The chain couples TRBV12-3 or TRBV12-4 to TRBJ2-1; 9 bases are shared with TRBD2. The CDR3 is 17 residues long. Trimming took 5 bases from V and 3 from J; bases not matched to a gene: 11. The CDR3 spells CASSPAAGGPVYNEQFF. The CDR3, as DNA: TGTGCCAGCAGTCCGGCCGCGGGAGGGCCTGTCTACAATGAGCAGTTCTTC.

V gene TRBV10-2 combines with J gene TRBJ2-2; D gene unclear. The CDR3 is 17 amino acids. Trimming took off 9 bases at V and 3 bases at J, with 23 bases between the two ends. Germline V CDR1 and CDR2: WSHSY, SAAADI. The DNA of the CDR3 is TGCGCCAGTCGATCCGGACGCTCCGATGCTTACACCGGGGAGCTGTTTTTT. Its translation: CASRSGRSDAYTGELFF.

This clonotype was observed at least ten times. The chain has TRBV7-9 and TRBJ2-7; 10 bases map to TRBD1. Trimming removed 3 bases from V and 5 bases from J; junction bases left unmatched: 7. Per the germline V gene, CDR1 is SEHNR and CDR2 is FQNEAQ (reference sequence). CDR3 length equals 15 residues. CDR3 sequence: CASSFGQGERDEQYF. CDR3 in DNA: TGTGCCAGCAGCTTCGGACAGGGGGAAAGAGACGAGCAGTACTTC.

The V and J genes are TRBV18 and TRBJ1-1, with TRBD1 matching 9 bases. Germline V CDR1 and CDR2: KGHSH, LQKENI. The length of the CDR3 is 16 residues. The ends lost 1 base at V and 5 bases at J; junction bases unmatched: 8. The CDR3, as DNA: TGTGCCAGCTCACCACAAGAACAGGGGGCGCTTACTGAAGCTTTCTTT. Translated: CASSPQEQGALTEAFF.

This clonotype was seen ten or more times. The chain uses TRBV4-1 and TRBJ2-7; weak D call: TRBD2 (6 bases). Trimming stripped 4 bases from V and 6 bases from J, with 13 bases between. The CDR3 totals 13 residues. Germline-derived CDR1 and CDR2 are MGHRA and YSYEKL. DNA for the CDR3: TGCGCCAGCAGCCGCGGGGTGGGCTCCGAGCAGTACTTC. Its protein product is CASSRGVGSEQYF.

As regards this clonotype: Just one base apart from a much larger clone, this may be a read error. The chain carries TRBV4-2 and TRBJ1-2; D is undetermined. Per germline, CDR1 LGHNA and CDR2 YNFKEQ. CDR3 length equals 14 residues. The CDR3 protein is CTSSQDLVNYGYTF. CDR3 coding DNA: TGTACCAGCAGCCAAGATCTTGTAAACTATGGCTACACCTTC.

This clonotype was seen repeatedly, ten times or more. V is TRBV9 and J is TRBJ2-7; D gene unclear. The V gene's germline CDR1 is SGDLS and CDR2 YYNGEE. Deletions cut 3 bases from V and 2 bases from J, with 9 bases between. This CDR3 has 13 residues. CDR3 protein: CASSATNTYEQYF. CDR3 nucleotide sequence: TGTGCCAGCAGCGCCACTAACACCTACGAGCAGTACTTC.

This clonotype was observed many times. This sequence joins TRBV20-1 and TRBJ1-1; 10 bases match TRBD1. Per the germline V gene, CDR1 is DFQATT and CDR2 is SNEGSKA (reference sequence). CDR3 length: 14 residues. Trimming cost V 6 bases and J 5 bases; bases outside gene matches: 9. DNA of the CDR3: TGCAGTGCCGTTACCGGGACAGGGGTTACTGAAGCTTTCTTT. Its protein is CSAVTGTGVTEAFF.

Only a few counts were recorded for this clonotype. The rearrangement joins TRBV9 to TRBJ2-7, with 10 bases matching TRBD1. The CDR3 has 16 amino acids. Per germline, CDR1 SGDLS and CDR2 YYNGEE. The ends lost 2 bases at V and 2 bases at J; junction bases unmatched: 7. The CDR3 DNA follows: TGTGCCAGCAGCGTCTCACAGACAGGGGGCCCCTACGAGCAGTACTTC. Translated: CASSVSQTGGPYEQYF.

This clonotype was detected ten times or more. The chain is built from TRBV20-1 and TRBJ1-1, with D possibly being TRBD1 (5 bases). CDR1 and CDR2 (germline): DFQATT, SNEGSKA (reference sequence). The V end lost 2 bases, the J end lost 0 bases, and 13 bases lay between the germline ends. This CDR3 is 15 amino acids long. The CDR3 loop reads CSARKDTFMNTEAFF. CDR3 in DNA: TGCAGTGCTAGAAAGGACACATTTATGAACACTGAAGCTTTCTTT.

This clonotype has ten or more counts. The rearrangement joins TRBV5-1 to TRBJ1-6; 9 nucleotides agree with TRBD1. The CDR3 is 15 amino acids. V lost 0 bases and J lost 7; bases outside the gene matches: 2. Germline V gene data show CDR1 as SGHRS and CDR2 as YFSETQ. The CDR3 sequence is CASSLDGTGNSPLHF. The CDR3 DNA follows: TGCGCCAGCAGCTTGGACGGGACAGGGAATTCACCCCTCCACTTT.

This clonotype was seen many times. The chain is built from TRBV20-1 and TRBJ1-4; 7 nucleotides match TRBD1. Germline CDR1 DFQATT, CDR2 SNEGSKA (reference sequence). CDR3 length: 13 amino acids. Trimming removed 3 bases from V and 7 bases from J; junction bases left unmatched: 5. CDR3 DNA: TGCAGTGCTAGGGGACAGAGGGGTGAAAAACTGTTTTTT. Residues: CSARGQRGEKLFF.

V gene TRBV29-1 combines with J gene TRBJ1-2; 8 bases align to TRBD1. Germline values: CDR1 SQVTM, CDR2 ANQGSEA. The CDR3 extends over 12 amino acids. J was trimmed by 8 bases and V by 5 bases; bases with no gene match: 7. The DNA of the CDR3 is TGCAGCGTTCCCACAGGGGGATGGGGCTACACCTTC. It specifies CSVPTGGWGYTF.

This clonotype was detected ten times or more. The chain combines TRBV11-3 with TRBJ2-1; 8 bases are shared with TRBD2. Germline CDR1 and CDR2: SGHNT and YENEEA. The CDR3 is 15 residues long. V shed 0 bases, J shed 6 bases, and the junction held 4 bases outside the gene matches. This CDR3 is CASSLEGLAGNEQFF. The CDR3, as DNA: TGTGCCAGCAGCTTAGAGGGTCTAGCGGGCAATGAGCAGTTCTTC.